The source of this TCR beta chain is a study of CD8 T cells in ankylosing spondylitis. Study-level findings and limits: Reports of some motif variants in reactive arthritis synovial fluid and blood predate this one. Disease-linked clones displayed a CD8+ phenotype and appeared relatively rarely in peripheral blood. Reportedly, significant enrichment of disease-linked clones occurred in matched ankylosing spondylitis synovial fluid. A motif in TCR beta, a set of 8 or 9 highly homologous variants, appeared characteristic of ankylosing spondylitis blood.

Regarding this clonotype: Its antigen is unidentified. One junction end does not reproduce the germline sequence, and a read error may be involved.

The CDR3 has 16 residues. CDR1 LGHNA and CDR2 YSLEER come from the germline V gene. By quantitative 5'-RACE with molecular barcodes, the TCR beta libraries were made. One entry per CDR3 protein, called by TCRdb with MiXCR from the 5' RACE reads. Of over 200,000 distinct CDR3 sequences listed, 15% to 20% are singletons. J is TRBJ1-4 and V is TRBV4-3, with D tentatively TRBD1 (6 bases). The sample comprised blood, either unsorted or a sorted T cell fraction (not recorded which). The clonotype originates from a male donor with ankylosing spondylitis. The CDR3 DNA follows: TGCGCCAGCAGCCAAGATGAGGGGGAGGCTAATGAAAAACCGTTTTTT. It translates to CASSQDEGEANEKPFF.